This T cell receptor beta chain was retrieved from a study of patients and donors after allogeneic stem cell transplantation. This CDR3 has 14 residues. V was pared by 1 base and J by 3 bases, with 7 bases between. Germline V gene lookup returns CDR1 SGHTA and CDR2 FQGNSA. This clonotype showed up just a few times. TCRdb analysed the RT-PCR reads with MiXCR anew, one entry per CDR3 protein. The sample lists 190,000 or so distinct CDR3 sequences, around 41% occurring once. The chain joins TRBV7-2 to TRBJ1-3, with D unclear. The clonotype comes from a human donor who was either an allogeneic HSCT recipient or a stem cell or donor lymphocyte infusion donor (not recorded which). It is not recorded whose cells these are; they may come from a transplant donor. Sequencing was carried out using blood, either unsorted or a sorted T cell fraction (not recorded which). The CDR3 nucleotides read TGTGCCAGCAGCTTAGGAGCGGGTGGAAACACCATATATTTT. Its protein product is CASSLGAGGNTIYF.